One sample yielded the 28 T cell receptor beta chains listed below, sequenced in a study of T cells in tumors after PD-1 blockade. Some clones are missing from TCRdb's copy, which holds only in-frame ones; the method was immunoSEQ multiplex PCR. The sample records over 10,000 clones, approximately 63% being singletons. Material: tumor tissue, obtained before anti-PD-1 treatment. The receptors were gathered from a human donor with basal cell carcinoma.

In this sample, this clone is medium-sized. The CDR3 protein is CASSIVFGQGRTEAFF. The CDR3 DNA reads TGTGCCAGTAGTATCGTGTTCGGACAGGGGCGCACTGAAGCTTTCTTT. This rearrangement joins TRBV19 to TRBJ1-1; TRBD1 aligns across 9 bases. This CDR3 is 16 amino acids long. V lost 3 bases to trimming and J lost 4 bases; unmatched junction nucleotides: 9. From germline, CDR1 is LNHDA and CDR2 SQIVND (reference sequence).

The chain recombines TRBV3-1 (or the pseudogene TRBV3-2) with TRBJ2-7; 9 bases agree with TRBD1. Trimming at V came to 0 bases and at J to 5 bases, leaving 11 bases not matched to a gene. CDR3 length: 17 residues. Germline V gives CDR1 LGHDT, CDR2 YNNKEL (reference sequence). The CDR3 DNA sequence: TGTGCCAGCAGCCAAGATGAGCCGGGACAGGGAAAACACGAGCAGTACTTC. Residues: CASSQDEPGQGKHEQYF.

The genes are TRBV7-2 and TRBJ2-7, with TRBD2 matching 10 bases. Unmatched junction bases numbered 5, after V lost 0 bases and J lost 3 bases. This CDR3 has 16 amino acids. Germline V lookup: CDR1 SGHTA, CDR2 FQGNSA. The CDR3 bases are TGTGCCAGCAGCTTAGCGGCAGCGGGAGGGCTCTACGAGCAGTACTTC. This gives the protein CASSLAAAGGLYEQYF.

The chain joins TRBV7-9 to TRBJ1-4; D uncertain. Germline CDR1 is SEHNR and CDR2 is FQNEAQ (reference sequence). This CDR3 has 14 residues. V lost 4 bases and J 4 bases, leaving 10 bases between the germline ends. For the CDR3, the DNA is TGTGCCAGCAGCTCAAGGAACTTTAATGAAAAACTGTTTTTT. Encoded protein: CASSSRNFNEKLFF.

This clone counts as medium-sized (0.01 to 0.1%). This rearrangement joins TRBV4-3 to TRBJ2-2; the D is unclear. CDR1 is LGHNA and CDR2 is YSLEER in the germline V gene. This CDR3 spans 16 amino acids. V was shortened by 1 base and J by 0 bases, with 9 bases between the two germline ends. The CDR3 region has the DNA TGCGCCAGCAGCCAAGGAGTAGGGTCGAACACCGGGGAGCTGTTTTTT. Translated, it gives CASSQGVGSNTGELFF.

The chain is built from TRBV30 and TRBJ1-3; TRBD1 aligns across 9 bases. This CDR3 is built from 13 residues. Germline CDR1 GTSNPN, CDR2 SVGIG (reference sequence). With 7 bases clipped from V and 4 bases from J, the junction kept 5 bases outside the gene matches. The CDR3 reads CASQGAFGNTIYF. In nucleotides, the CDR3 is TGTGCCTCACAGGGGGCCTTCGGAAACACCATATATTTT.

This clone is classed as medium-sized. The chain is built from TRBV2 and TRBJ2-7; 8 bases agree with TRBD2. The CDR3 has 13 amino acids. V shed 8 bases and J 2 bases; nucleotides not matched to a gene: 5. The V gene's germline CDR1 is SNHLY and CDR2 FYNNEI. The CDR3 sequence: CASEPAGAYEQYF. In DNA form, the CDR3 reads TGTGCCAGCGAGCCAGCGGGGGCCTACGAGCAGTACTTC.

The V call is TRBV6-2 or TRBV6-3, the J call TRBJ1-5, with D tentatively TRBD1 (5 bases). Germline lookup yields CDR1 MNHEY and CDR2 SVGEGT. The CDR3 is made up of 15 amino acids. The V and J ends lost 2 bases and 6 bases respectively, with 14 bases between them. CDR3 coding DNA: TGTGCCAGCAGTTACGGCGGGGGGTTCCGTCAGCCCCAGCATTTT. Translated: CASSYGGGFRQPQHF.

The chain links TRBV5-1 to TRBJ2-2, with a possible D match to TRBD2 (6 bases). Germline-derived CDR1 and CDR2 are SGHRS and YFSETQ. The V gene lost 5 bases and the J gene lost 8 bases, with 13 bases spanning the gap. CDR3 length: 13 amino acids. CDR3 protein: CASRGLRGGELFF. CDR3 bases: TGCGCCAGCAGAGGACTACGGGGAGGGGAGCTGTTTTTT.

This clone was counted between two and nine times. CDR3 in DNA: TGTGCCAGCAGTTTTCAAGACAGGATCCTGAATGGCTACACCTTC. Translated, it gives CASSFQDRILNGYTF. The rearrangement joins TRBV6-2 or TRBV6-3 to TRBJ1-2; possibly TRBD1 for D (6 bases). Germline CDR1 and CDR2: MNHEY and SVGEGT. The CDR3 covers 15 residues. Trimming left V 4 bases short and J 6 bases short, with 18 bases between.

This chain connects TRBV11-3 to TRBJ2-2; D gene unclear. There are 15 residues in the CDR3. Germline CDR1 is SGHNT and CDR2 is YENEEA. Between the trimmed V and J ends, which lost 0 bases and 2 bases, there was a span of 7 bases. The CDR3 bases are TGTGCCAGCAGCTTAGATTCAGTTAACACCGGGGAGCTGTTTTTT. The encoded protein is CASSLDSVNTGELFF.

There are a few counts of this clone. The chain uses TRBV6-2 or TRBV6-3 and TRBJ1-6, with TRBD1 matching 8 bases. Germline-derived CDR1 and CDR2 are MNHEY and SVGEGT. The CDR3 is made up of 17 amino acids. V gave up 1 base and J gave up 7 bases; unmatched junction bases: 9. Here the CDR3 reads CASSYLRNRDRNSPLHF. Written as DNA, the CDR3 is TGTGCCAGCAGTTACTTACGGAACCGGGACAGGAATTCACCCCTCCACTTT.

J is TRBJ1-5 and V is TRBV2; 8 positions agree with TRBD1. This CDR3 comprises 16 residues. CDR1 is SNHLY and CDR2 is FYNNEI in the germline V gene. Unmatched junction bases numbered 12, after V lost 5 bases and J lost 6 bases. The CDR3, as DNA: TGTGCCAGCAGTAAGGACAGGGTAGGGGCGAGTCAGCCCCAGCATTTT. It is translated as CASSKDRVGASQPQHF. The full variable domain, in which reference TRBV2 and TRBJ1-5 provide the parts outside the CDR3, is EPEVTQTPSHQVTQMGQEVILRCVPISNHLYFYWYRQILGQKVEFLVSFYNNEISEKSEIFDDQFSVERPDGSNFTLKIRSTKLEDSAMYFCASSKDRVGASQPQHFGDGTRLSIL.

In its sample, this clone was seen a few times. The gene calls are TRBV7-8 and TRBJ1-3, with 8 positions matching TRBD1. With V trimmed by 5 bases and J by 3 bases, 9 bases remained unmatched. Germline CDR1 reads SGHVS; CDR2 reads FQNEAQ. The CDR3 has 16 amino acids. DNA of the CDR3: TGTGCCAGCAGCCTTTTGGAGACAGGGGTTGGAAACACCATATATTTT. Encoded protein: CASSLLETGVGNTIYF.

The chain carries TRBV7-2 and TRBJ1-6; possible D gene TRBD1, 6 bases. The germline V and J ends were trimmed by 6 bases and 5 bases, with 11 bases remaining between them. The CDR3 length is 14 residues. CDR1 is SGHTA, CDR2 FQGNSA, per germline. The CDR3 sequence is CASSLQGNNSPLHF. CDR3 bases: TGTGCCAGCAGTCTACAGGGCAATAATTCACCCCTCCACTTT.

This clone was found a few times. The V gene is TRBV20-1, the J gene TRBJ1-5; D remains ambiguous. CDR3 size: 12 residues. V was shortened by 3 bases and J by 1 base, with 4 bases between the two germline ends. CDR1 and CDR2 from the germline V gene are DFQATT and SNEGSKA (reference sequence). The CDR3 nucleotides are TGCAGTGCTAGTAGGAGCAATCAGCCCCAGCATTTT. Translated, it gives CSASRSNQPQHF.

This clone counts as medium-sized. V usage is TRBV7-3 and J usage is TRBJ2-3; 11 bases match TRBD1. V dropped 5 bases and J dropped 5; count of bases not matched to a gene: 6. Germline loops: CDR1 SGHTA, CDR2 FQGTGA. CDR3 length: 15 residues. The CDR3 region is CASSGTGGSQDTQYF. In DNA, the CDR3 is TGTGCCAGCAGCGGGACAGGGGGAAGTCAAGATACGCAGTATTTT.

This chain links TRBV20-1 with TRBJ2-7; TRBD2 is a possible D gene (6 bases). Trimming removed 3 bases from V and 8 bases from J, with 14 bases in between. CDR3 length equals 12 residues. CDR1 and CDR2 (germline): DFQATT, SNEGSKA (reference sequence). The CDR3 loop reads CSASNSGTKQYF. CDR3 in DNA: TGCAGTGCTAGTAATAGCGGAACTAAGCAGTACTTC.

The rearrangement uses TRBV7-9 and TRBJ2-1; 10 nucleotides align to TRBD1. The CDR3 is made up of 18 amino acids. Losses at the gene ends were 4 bases for V and 5 bases for J; bases not matched to a gene: 14. CDR1 and CDR2 (germline): SEHNR, FQNEAQ (reference sequence). The CDR3 sequence is CASSSLTGGGGKNNEQFF. CDR3 DNA: TGTGCCAGCAGCTCTTTGACAGGGGGCGGAGGTAAAAACAATGAGCAGTTCTTC.

The V call is TRBV18, the J call TRBJ1-1; D is ambiguous. V was shortened by 2 bases and J by 2 bases, with 9 bases between the two germline ends. Germline V gene sequence: CDR1 KGHSH, CDR2 LQKENI. The CDR3 consists of 14 residues. CDR3 protein: CASSPWTVNTEAFF. In nucleotides, the CDR3 is TGTGCCAGCTCACCATGGACCGTTAACACTGAAGCTTTCTTT.

The sample holds a few counts of this clone. The rearrangement joins TRBV7-9 to TRBJ2-7; 10 bases match TRBD1. V gave up 3 bases and J gave up 7 bases; unmatched junction bases: 9. This CDR3 region has 15 residues. Per germline, CDR1 SEHNR and CDR2 FQNEAQ (reference sequence). The CDR3 nucleotides are TGTGCCAGCAGCTTCGCGGGACAGGGGTGGAGGGAGCAGTACTTC. Residues: CASSFAGQGWREQYF.

The chain joins TRBV9 to TRBJ2-7, with D perhaps TRBD1 (6 bases). CDR3 size: 14 residues. Germline assignment: CDR1 SGDLS and CDR2 YYNGEE. V gave up 0 bases and J gave up 4 bases, with 11 bases separating them. The CDR3 nucleotides are TGTGCCAGCAGCGTAGGGGGACAAGATTACGAGCAGTACTTC. Translation: CASSVGGQDYEQYF.

The CDR3 loop is CASRGLDRNTEAFF. The CDR3 coding sequence is TGTGCCAGTAGGGGGTTGGACAGGAACACTGAAGCTTTCTTT. The genes are TRBV19 and TRBJ1-1; D is perhaps TRBD1 (6 bases). The CDR3 is made up of 14 amino acids. Looked up from germline, CDR1 is LNHDA and CDR2 is SQIVND (reference sequence). Trimming removed 6 bases from V and 1 base from J, with 12 bases in between.

The rearrangement uses TRBV3-1 (or the pseudogene TRBV3-2) and TRBJ2-1, with TRBD1 matching 9 bases. V was clipped by 4 bases and J by 3 bases; unmatched bases: 4. Germline values: CDR1 LGHDT, CDR2 YNNKEL (reference sequence). This CDR3 contains 15 residues. Here the CDR3 DNA reads TGTGCCAGCAGCCTACGACAGGGGGGCTACAATGAGCAGTTCTTC. As protein: CASSLRQGGYNEQFF.

The gene calls are TRBV7-2 and TRBJ2-1; tentatively, D is TRBD2 (6 bases). The germline V gene has CDR1 SGHTA and CDR2 FQGNSA. With 6 bases removed from V and 4 bases from J, the gap between germline ends came to 16 bases. The CDR3 spans 15 residues. CDR3 nucleotide sequence: TGTGCCAGCAGTTCCCAAGGGAGGCAGTACAATGAGCAGTTCTTC. It encodes CASSSQGRQYNEQFF.

The J gene is TRBJ1-1, the V gene TRBV5-1, with D tentatively TRBD1 (5 bases). The CDR3 length is 15 residues. V gave up 4 bases and J gave up 0 bases, with 13 bases separating them. Germline values: CDR1 SGHRS, CDR2 YFSETQ. The CDR3 sequence is CASSLLGTVNTEAFF. CDR3 nucleotides: TGCGCCAGCAGCCTGCTAGGGACGGTGAACACTGAAGCTTTCTTT.

The CDR3 reads CASSLRAGIGRNEQYF. CDR3 sequence (DNA): TGTGCCAGTAGTCTCCGGGCGGGAATAGGACGGAACGAGCAGTACTTC. The V call is TRBV19, the J call TRBJ2-7; D is perhaps TRBD2 (6 bases). This CDR3 has 16 amino acids. V gave up 5 bases and J gave up 5 bases, with 22 bases separating them. Germline V gene data show CDR1 as LNHDA and CDR2 as SQIVND (reference sequence).

V gene TRBV6-2 or TRBV6-3 combines with J gene TRBJ2-7, with D maybe TRBD2 (6 bases). The length of the CDR3 is 17 residues. Germline CDR1 and CDR2: MNHEY and SVGEGT. V shed 4 bases and J shed 6 bases, with 25 bases lying between them. This CDR3 is CASSFPSGGLTRGEQYF. CDR3 coding DNA: TGTGCCAGCAGTTTCCCTTCGGGCGGACTAACGAGGGGCGAGCAGTACTTC.